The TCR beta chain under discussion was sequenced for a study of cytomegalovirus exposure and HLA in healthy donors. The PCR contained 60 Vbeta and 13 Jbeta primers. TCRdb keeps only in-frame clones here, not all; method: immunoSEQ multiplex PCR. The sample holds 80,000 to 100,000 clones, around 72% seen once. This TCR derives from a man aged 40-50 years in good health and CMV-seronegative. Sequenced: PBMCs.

This CDR3 is CASSLGSSRFF. Here the CDR3 DNA reads TGTGCCAGCAGTTTAGGTTCTAGTCGGTTCTTC. The gene calls are TRBV6-5 and TRBJ2-1, with D unresolved. Germline V gene lookup returns CDR1 MNHEY and CDR2 SVGAGI. This CDR3 comprises 11 residues. The V end was cut by 4 bases, the J end by 15 bases, with 13 bases between.